This T cell receptor beta chain appears in the sequencing data of a study of OX40 agonist ivuxolimab in advanced cancers. Study conclusions and caveats: Clonal expansion by week 6 occurred in CD4+ and CD8+ blood T cells (at 0.1 to 3.0 mg/kg).

Comment on this clone: Its antigen is unknown.

Only in-frame clones appear in the TCRdb table, and some are missing; sequencing was by immunoSEQ multiplex PCR. The table lists approximately 89,000 clones, nearly 90% of them singletons. The sequencing here drew on CD4+ or CD8+ T cells sorted from blood, taken in a trial of the OX40 agonist ivuxolimab. This clonotype originated in an adult with an advanced solid tumor such as melanoma, head and neck, liver or kidney cancer.

CDR3 loop: CASKGGPLGDTQYF. In DNA form, the CDR3 reads TGTGCCAGCAAAGGCGGGCCTCTCGGGGATACGCAGTATTTT. The V and J genes are TRBV7-2 and TRBJ2-3; TRBD2 might be the D (5 bases). Germline CDR1 SGHTA, CDR2 FQGNSA. V was shortened by 7 bases and J by 6 bases, with 17 bases between the two germline ends. CDR3 length equals 14 residues.